These 9 T cell receptor beta chains share one sample of origin, sequenced in a study of blood T cells in healthy people across ages. It was with a sample-barcoded 5' primer and a J-beta primer mix that a second PCR of about 6 to 12 cycles was run. TCRdb recomputed calls from the 5' RACE reads with MiXCR, one row per CDR3 protein. Of over 1,500,000 distinct CDR3 sequences listed, less than 50% were seen once; the top ten hold approximately 2.1%. Sequences were obtained from blood. The receptors originated from a woman in her thirties or forties in good health.

The chain is built from TRBV7-9 and TRBJ2-5, with 8 bases matching TRBD1. The CDR3 runs to 13 residues. Germline values: CDR1 SEHNR, CDR2 FQNEAQ (reference sequence). Trimming took 5 bases from V and 11 from J; bases not matched to a gene: 10. The CDR3 nucleotides read TGTGCCAGCAGCACGACAGGGGCTGCGGGGCAGTACTTC. This gives the protein CASSTTGAAGQYF.

V gene TRBV13 combines with J gene TRBJ1-2; 10 nucleotides align to TRBD1. Germline values: CDR1 PRHDT, CDR2 FYEKMQ (reference sequence). The ends lost 2 bases at V and 7 bases at J; junction bases unmatched: 10. The CDR3 extends over 16 amino acids. The CDR3 protein is CASSLLDDRGRGGYTF. As DNA, the CDR3 is TGTGCCAGCAGCTTACTCGATGACAGGGGGCGTGGTGGCTACACCTTC. Full variable domain (remainder filled in from reference TRBV13 and TRBJ1-2): AAGVIQSPRHLIKEKRETATLKCYPIPRHDTVYWYQQGPGQDPQFLISFYEKMQSDKGSIPDRFSAQQFSDYHSELNMSSLELGDSALYFCASSLLDDRGRGGYTFGSGTRLTVV.

Remarks on this clonotype: Mismatch with germline at one junction end may stem from a read error. This rearrangement joins TRBV5-1 to TRBJ2-5; a possible D gene is TRBD1 (6 bases). The CDR3 runs to 14 residues. In germline, CDR1 is SGHRS, CDR2 YFSETQ. The CDR3 DNA is TGCGCCAGCAGCACAGGACAGTCCCAAGCGACCCAGTACTTC. Translation gives CASSTGQSQATQYF.

This clonotype was detected only a few times. The chain combines TRBV20-1 with TRBJ2-7; D may be TRBD1 or TRBD2 (6 bases each). The J call may be wrong; the DNA end is better matched by TRBJ2-5. Germline CDR1 is DFQATT and CDR2 is SNEGSKA (reference sequence). The CDR3 has 12 residues. For the CDR3, the DNA is TGCAGTGAACAGAGGGGGGTGGAGACCCAGTACTTC. This translates into CSEQRGVETQYF.

With regard to this clonotype: One base away lies a much larger clone, so this may be a sequencing read error. V is TRBV7-2 and J is TRBJ2-4, with TRBD1 matching 9 bases. Germline-derived CDR1 and CDR2 are SGHTA and FQGNSA. The CDR3 spans 14 residues. CDR3 in amino acids: CASSPDRGRNTQYF. The CDR3 DNA reads as TGTGCCAGCAGCCCGGACAGGGGTCGAAACACTCAGTACTTC.

The chain links TRBV10-1 to TRBJ2-3; D perhaps matches TRBD2 (5 bases). This CDR3 region has 13 residues. CDR1 is WNHNN, CDR2 SYGVQD, per germline (reference sequence). V lost 3 bases and J lost 4, with 8 bases in between. The CDR3 DNA sequence: TGCGCCAGCAGTGAACTAGATTCAGATACGCAGTATTTT. Amino acids: CASSELDSDTQYF.

The chain is built from TRBV10-3 and TRBJ1-1; 7 nucleotides agree with TRBD1. Germline loops: CDR1 ENHRY, CDR2 SYGVKD. V lost 6 bases to trimming and J lost 0 bases; unmatched junction nucleotides: 1. CDR3 size: 13 residues. The CDR3 region is CAIRGQLNTEAFF. The CDR3 DNA sequence: TGTGCCATCAGGGGACAGCTGAACACTGAAGCTTTCTTT.

This clonotype was found a few times. The V gene is TRBV15, the J gene TRBJ2-3, with a tentative D call TRBD2 (6 bases). The germline V gene encodes CDR1 LNHNV and CDR2 YYDKDF (reference sequence). The CDR3 sequence is 13 residues long. With 11 bases removed from V and 1 base from J, the gap between germline ends came to 13 bases. The CDR3 is CAALERGTDTQYF. CDR3 bases: TGTGCCGCCCTCGAGCGGGGCACAGATACGCAGTATTTT.

The V gene is TRBV28, the J gene TRBJ2-5, with 11 bases fitting TRBD2. Germline-derived CDR1 and CDR2 are MDHEN and SYDVKM. The CDR3 contains 14 residues. Trimming cost V 5 bases and J 11 bases; bases outside gene matches: 10. The CDR3 region is CASSPYPTSGGQYF. In DNA form, the CDR3 reads TGTGCCAGCAGTCCATACCCTACTAGCGGGGGTCAGTACTTC.